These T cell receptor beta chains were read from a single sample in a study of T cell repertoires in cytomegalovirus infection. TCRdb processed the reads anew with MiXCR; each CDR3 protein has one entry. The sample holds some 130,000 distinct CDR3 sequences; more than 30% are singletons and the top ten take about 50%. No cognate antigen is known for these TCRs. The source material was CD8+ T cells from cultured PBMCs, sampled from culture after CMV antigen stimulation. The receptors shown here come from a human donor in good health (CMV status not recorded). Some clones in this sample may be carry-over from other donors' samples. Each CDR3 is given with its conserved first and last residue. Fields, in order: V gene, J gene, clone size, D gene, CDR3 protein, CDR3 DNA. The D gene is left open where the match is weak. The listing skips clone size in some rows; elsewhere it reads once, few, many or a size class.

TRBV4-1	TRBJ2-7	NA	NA	CASSQVDRPYEQYF	TGCGCCAGCAGCCAAGTGGATCGCCCCTACGAGCAGTACTTC
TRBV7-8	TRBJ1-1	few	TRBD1	CASSFMTGPAFF	TGTGCCAGCAGCTTCATGACAGGGCCCGCTTTCTTT
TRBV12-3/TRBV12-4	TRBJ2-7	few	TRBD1	CASSFAQGDYEQYF	TGTGCCAGCAGTTTCGCCCAGGGGGACTACGAGCAGTACTTC
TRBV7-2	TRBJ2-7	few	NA	CASSFTGGSYEQYF	TGTGCCAGCAGCTTCACGGGCGGCTCCTACGAGCAGTACTTC
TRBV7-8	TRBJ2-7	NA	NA	CASSRVGNEQYF	TGTGCCAGCAGCCGAGTTGGGAACGAGCAGTACTTC
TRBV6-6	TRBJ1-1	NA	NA	CANSYELALNEAFF	TGTGCCAACAGTTACGAGTTGGCACTAAATGAAGCTTTCTTT
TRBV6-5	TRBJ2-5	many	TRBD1	CASSYSGQGGSTQYF	TGTGCCAGCAGTTACTCGGGACAGGGCGGGTCGACCCAGTACTTC
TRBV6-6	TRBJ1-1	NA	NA	CASSYSGGYTEAFF	TGTGCCAGCAGTTACTCCGGGGGGTACACTGAAGCTTTCTTT
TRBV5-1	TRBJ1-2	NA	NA	CASSYRDPNYGYTF	TGCGCCAGCAGCTACCGGGATCCTAACTATGGCTACACCTTC
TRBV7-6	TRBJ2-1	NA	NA	CASSLVDRGLRIDNEQFF	TGTGCCAGCAGCTTAGTTGACCGGGGTCTACGGATCGACAATGAGCAGTTCTTC
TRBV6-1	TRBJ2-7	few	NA	CASSEFVGYTYEQYF	TGTGCCAGCAGTGAATTTGTGGGATATACCTACGAGCAGTACTTC
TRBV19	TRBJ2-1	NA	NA	CASLQSLGDEQFF	TGTGCCAGTCTACAAAGCCTTGGGGATGAGCAGTTCTTC
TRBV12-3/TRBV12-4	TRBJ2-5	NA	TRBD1	CASSRQGYQETQYF	TGTGCCAGCAGTCGACAGGGATACCAAGAGACCCAGTACTTC
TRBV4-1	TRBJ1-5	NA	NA	CASSQGRPQPQHF	TGCGCCAGCAGCCAGGGCAGACCTCAGCCCCAGCATTTT
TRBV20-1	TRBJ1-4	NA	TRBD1	CSAFRGQGADATNEKLFF	TGCAGTGCTTTTCGGGGACAGGGGGCGGATGCAACTAATGAAAAACTGTTTTTT
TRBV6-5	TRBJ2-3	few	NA	CASSYSSFSSTDTQYF	TGTGCCAGCAGTTACTCGAGTTTCAGTTCCACAGATACGCAGTATTTT
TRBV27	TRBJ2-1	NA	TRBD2	CASSPLGSGAYNEQFF	TGTGCCAGCAGTCCCCTGGGTAGCGGGGCGTACAATGAGCAGTTCTTC
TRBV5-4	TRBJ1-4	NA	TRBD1	CAMRTGGSEKLFF	TGTGCCATGCGGACAGGGGGGAGCGAAAAACTGTTTTTT
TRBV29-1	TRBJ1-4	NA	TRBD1	CSVAGTGEGNEKLFF	TGCAGCGTTGCCGGAACAGGGGAGGGTAATGAAAAACTGTTTTTT
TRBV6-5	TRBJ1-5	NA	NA	CASSSTRGHSNQPQHF	TGTGCCAGCAGTTCGACGCGGGGGCATAGCAATCAGCCCCAGCATTTT
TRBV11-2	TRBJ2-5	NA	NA	CASSLGGSQETQYF	TGTGCCAGCAGCTTAGGAGGGTCCCAGGAGACCCAGTACTTC
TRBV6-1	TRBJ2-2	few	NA	CASSRDGSNTGELFF	TGTGCCAGCAGCCGGGACGGATCGAACACCGGGGAGCTGTTTTTT
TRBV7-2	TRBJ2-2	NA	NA	CASSPMSPGELFF	TGTGCCAGCAGCCCGATGAGTCCCGGGGAGCTGTTTTTT
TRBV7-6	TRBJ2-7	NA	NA	CASSLLGNEVDEQYF	TGTGCCAGCAGCTTATTAGGTAACGAGGTTGACGAGCAGTACTTC
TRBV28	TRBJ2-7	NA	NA	CASSLGPRIPYEQYF	TGTGCCAGCAGTTTAGGGCCACGGATACCCTACGAGCAGTACTTC
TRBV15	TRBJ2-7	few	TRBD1	CATSSRDRGYEQYF	TGTGCCACCAGCAGCCGGGACAGGGGTTACGAGCAGTACTTC
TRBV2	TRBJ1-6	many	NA	CASSEETGFGSPLHF	TGTGCCAGCAGTGAAGAGACGGGATTTGGGTCACCCCTCCACTTT
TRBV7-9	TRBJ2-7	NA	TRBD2	CASSFRLAGGLLGEQYF	TGTGCCAGCAGCTTTCGCCTAGCGGGGGGCTTACTGGGGGAGCAGTACTTC
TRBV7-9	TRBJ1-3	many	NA	CASSLEVTSGNTIYF	TGTGCCAGCAGCTTAGAAGTTACCTCTGGAAACACCATATATTTT
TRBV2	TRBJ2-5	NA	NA	CASRGWIQETQYF	TGTGCCAGCCGGGGGTGGATCCAAGAGACCCAGTACTTC
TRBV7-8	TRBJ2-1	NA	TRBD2	CASSLQAGGYNEQFF	TGTGCCAGCAGCTTACAAGCGGGGGGGTACAATGAGCAGTTCTTC
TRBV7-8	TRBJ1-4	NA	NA	CASTTDGGRLLNEKLFF	TGTGCCAGCACCACGGACGGGGGGCGCCTGCTTAATGAAAAACTGTTTTTT
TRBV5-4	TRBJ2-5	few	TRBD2	CASSPLAGAKETQYF	TGTGCCAGCAGCCCCTTAGCGGGGGCCAAAGAGACCCAGTACTTC
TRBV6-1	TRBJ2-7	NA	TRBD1	CASSYNPGQGAYEQYF	TGTGCCAGCAGTTACAACCCAGGACAGGGGGCTTACGAGCAGTACTTC
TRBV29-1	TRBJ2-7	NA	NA	CSVRDGYYEQYF	TGCAGCGTTAGGGACGGATACTACGAGCAGTACTTC
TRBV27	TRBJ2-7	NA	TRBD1	CASSPGTGYEQYF	TGTGCCAGCAGTCCCGGGACAGGCTACGAGCAGTACTTC
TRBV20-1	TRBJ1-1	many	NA	CSARIGKKAFF	TGCAGTGCTAGGATCGGGAAAAAGGCTTTCTTT
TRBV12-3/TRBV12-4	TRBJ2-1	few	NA	CASSLLGIQDEQFF	TGTGCCAGCAGTCTTCTGGGAATTCAAGATGAGCAGTTCTTC
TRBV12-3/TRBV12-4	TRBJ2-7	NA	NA	CASKDSSYEQYF	TGTGCCAGCAAGGACTCCTCCTACGAGCAGTACTTC
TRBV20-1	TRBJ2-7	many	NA	CSARDSRGGSYEQYF	TGCAGTGCTAGAGATTCCAGGGGAGGGTCCTACGAGCAGTACTTC